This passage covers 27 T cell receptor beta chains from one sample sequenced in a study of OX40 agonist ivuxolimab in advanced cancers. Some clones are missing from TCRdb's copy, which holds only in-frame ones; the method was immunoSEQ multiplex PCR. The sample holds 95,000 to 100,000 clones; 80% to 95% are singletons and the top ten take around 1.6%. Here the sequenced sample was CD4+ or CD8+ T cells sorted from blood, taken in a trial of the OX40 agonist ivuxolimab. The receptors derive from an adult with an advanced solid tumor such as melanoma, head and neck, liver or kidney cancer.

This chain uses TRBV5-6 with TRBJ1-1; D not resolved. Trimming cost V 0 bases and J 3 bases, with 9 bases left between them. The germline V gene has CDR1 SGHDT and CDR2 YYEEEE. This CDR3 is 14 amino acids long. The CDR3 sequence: CASSLAGAYTEAFF. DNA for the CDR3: TGTGCCAGCAGCTTGGCAGGAGCGTACACTGAAGCTTTCTTT.

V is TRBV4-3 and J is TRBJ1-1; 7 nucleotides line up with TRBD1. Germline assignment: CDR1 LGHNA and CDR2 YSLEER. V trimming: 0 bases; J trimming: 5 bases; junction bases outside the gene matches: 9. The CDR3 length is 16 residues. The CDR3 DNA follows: TGCGCCAGCAGCCAAGATCTGGAACAGGGGAGAACTGAAGCTTTCTTT. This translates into CASSQDLEQGRTEAFF.

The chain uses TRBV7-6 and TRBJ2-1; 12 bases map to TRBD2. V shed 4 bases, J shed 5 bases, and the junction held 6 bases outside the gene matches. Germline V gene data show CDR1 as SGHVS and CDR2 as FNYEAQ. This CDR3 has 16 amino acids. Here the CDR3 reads CASSSRTSGTNNEQFF. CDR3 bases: TGTGCCAGCAGCTCCCGGACTAGCGGGACCAACAATGAGCAGTTCTTC.

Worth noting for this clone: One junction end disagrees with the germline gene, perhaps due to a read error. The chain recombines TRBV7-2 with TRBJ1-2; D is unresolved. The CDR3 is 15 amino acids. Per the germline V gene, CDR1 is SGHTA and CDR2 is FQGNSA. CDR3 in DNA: TGCGCCAGCAGCCAAGAGCGCCTCGGCAACTATGGCTACACCTTC. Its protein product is CASSQERLGNYGYTF. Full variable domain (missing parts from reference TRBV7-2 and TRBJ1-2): GAGVSQSPSNKVTEKGKDVELRCDPISGHTALYWYRQSLGQGLEFLIYFQGNSAPDKSGLPSDRFSAERTGGSVSTLTIQRTQQEDSAVYLCASSQERLGNYGYTFGSGTRLTVV.

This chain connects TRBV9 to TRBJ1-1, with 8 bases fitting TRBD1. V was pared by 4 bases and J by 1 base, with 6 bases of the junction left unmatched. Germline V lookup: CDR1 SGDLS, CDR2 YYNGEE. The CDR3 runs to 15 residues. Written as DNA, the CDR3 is TGTGCCAGCAGCCTCCGACAGGGGCAGAACACTGAAGCTTTCTTT. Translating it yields CASSLRQGQNTEAFF. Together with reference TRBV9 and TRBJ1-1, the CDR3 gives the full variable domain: DSGVTQTPKHLITATGQRVTLRCSPRSGDLSVYWYQQSLDQGLQFLIQYYNGEERAKGNILERFSAQQFPDLHSELNLSSLELGDSALYFCASSLRQGQNTEAFFGQGTRLTVV.

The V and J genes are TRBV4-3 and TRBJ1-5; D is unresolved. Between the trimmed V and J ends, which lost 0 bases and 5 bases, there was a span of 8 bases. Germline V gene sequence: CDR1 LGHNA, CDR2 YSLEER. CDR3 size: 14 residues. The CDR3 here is CASSQEVQYQPQHF. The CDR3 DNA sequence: TGCGCCAGCAGCCAAGAGGTCCAGTATCAGCCCCAGCATTTT.

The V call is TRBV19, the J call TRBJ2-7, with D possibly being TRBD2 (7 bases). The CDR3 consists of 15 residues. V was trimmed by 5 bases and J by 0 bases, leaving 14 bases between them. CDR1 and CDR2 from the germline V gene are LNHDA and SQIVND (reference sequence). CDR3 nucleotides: TGTGCCAGTAGTTCCGGGGGGCTAAGCTCCTACGAGCAGTACTTC. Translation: CASSSGGLSSYEQYF.

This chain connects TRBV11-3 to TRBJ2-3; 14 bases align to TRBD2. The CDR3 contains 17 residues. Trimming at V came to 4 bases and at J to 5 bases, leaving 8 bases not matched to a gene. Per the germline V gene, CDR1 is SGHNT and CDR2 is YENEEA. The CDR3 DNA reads TGTGCCAGCAGCTCGGGACTAGCGGGAGTAATCGTAGATACGCAGTATTTT. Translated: CASSSGLAGVIVDTQYF.

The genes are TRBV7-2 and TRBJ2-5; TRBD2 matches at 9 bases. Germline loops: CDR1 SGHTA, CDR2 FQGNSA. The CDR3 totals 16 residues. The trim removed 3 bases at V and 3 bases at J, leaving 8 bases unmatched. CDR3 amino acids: CASSLRGLAGKETQYF. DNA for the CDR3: TGTGCCAGCAGCTTGCGGGGGCTAGCGGGGAAAGAGACCCAGTACTTC.

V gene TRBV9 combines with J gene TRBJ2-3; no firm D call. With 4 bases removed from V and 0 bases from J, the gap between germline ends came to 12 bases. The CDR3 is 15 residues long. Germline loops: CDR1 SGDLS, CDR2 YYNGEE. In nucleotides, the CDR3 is TGTGCCAGCAGCTCGTATCCCGGAAGCACAGATACGCAGTATTTT. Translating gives CASSSYPGSTDTQYF.

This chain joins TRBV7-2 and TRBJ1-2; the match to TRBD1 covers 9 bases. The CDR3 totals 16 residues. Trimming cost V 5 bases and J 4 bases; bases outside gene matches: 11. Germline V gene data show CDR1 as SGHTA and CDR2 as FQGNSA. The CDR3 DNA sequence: TGTGCCAGCAGCCGACCGGGGACAGGGAGAACCTATGGCTACACCTTC. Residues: CASSRPGTGRTYGYTF.

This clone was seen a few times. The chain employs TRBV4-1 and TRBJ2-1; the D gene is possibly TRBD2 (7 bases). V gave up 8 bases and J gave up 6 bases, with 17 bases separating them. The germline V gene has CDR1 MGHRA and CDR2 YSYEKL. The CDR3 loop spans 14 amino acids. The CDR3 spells CASRRGRSSNEQFF. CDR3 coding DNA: TGCGCCAGCCGGCGGGGGCGGAGTTCCAATGAGCAGTTCTTC.

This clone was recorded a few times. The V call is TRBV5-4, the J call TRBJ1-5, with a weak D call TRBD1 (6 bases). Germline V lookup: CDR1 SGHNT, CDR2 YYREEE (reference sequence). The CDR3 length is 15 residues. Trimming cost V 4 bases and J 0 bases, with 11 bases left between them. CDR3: CASSQGQSSNQPQHF. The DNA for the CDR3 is TGTGCCAGCAGCCAAGGACAGAGTAGCAATCAGCCCCAGCATTTT.

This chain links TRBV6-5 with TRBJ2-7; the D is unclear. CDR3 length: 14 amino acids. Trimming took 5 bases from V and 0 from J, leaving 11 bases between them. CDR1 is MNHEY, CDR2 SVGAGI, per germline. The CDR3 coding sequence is TGTGCCAGCAGTCAGGACCACGCCTCCTACGAGCAGTACTTC. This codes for CASSQDHASYEQYF.

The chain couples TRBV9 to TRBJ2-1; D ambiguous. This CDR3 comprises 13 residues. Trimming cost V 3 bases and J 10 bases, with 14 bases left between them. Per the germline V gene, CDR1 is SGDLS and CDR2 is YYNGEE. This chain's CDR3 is CASSGLVSVEQFF. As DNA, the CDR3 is TGTGCCAGCAGCGGGTTAGTGTCGGTGGAGCAGTTCTTC.

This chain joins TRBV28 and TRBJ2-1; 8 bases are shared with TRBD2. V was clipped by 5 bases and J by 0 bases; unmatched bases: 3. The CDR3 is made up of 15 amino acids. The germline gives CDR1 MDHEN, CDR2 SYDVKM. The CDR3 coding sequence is TGTGCCAGCAGTCCGAGCGGGAGCTCCTACAATGAGCAGTTCTTC. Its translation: CASSPSGSSYNEQFF. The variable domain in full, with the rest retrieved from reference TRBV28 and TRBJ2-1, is DVKVTQSSRYLVKRTGEKVFLECVQDMDHENMFWYRQDPGLGLRLIYFSYDVKMKEKGDIPEGYSVSREKKERFSLILESASTNQTSMYLCASSPSGSSYNEQFFGPGTRLTVL.

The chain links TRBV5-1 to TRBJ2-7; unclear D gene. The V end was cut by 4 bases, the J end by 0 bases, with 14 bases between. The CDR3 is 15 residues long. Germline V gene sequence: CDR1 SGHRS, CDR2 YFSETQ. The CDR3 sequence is CASSPRTASSYEQYF. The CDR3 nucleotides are TGCGCCAGCAGCCCCCGGACCGCGTCCTCCTACGAGCAGTACTTC.

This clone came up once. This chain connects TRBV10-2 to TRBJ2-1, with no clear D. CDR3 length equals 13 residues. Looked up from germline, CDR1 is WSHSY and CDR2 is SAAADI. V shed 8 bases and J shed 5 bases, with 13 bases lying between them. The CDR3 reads CASRATPDNEQFF. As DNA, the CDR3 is TGCGCCAGCCGAGCGACTCCCGACAATGAGCAGTTCTTC.

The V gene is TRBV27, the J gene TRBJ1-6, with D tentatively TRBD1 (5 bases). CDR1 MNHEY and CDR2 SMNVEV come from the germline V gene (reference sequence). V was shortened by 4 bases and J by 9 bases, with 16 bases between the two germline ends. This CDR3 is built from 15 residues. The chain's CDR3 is CASSSMGPRGSPLHF. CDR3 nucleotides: TGTGCCAGCAGTTCCATGGGGCCTCGGGGTTCACCCCTCCACTTT.

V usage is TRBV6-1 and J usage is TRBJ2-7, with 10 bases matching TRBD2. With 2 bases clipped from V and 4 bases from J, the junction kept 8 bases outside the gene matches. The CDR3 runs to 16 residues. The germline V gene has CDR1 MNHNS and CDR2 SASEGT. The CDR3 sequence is CASSELRTSGIYEQYF. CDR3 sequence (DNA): TGTGCCAGCAGTGAATTGCGGACTAGCGGAATATACGAGCAGTACTTC.

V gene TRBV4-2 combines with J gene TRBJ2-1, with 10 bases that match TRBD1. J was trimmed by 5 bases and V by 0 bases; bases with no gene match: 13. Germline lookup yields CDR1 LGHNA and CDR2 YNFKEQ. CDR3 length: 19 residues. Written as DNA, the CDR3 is TGTGCCAGCAGCCAAGACCGTCTGACCGGGACAGGGGTCAACAATGAGCAGTTCTTC. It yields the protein CASSQDRLTGTGVNNEQFF.

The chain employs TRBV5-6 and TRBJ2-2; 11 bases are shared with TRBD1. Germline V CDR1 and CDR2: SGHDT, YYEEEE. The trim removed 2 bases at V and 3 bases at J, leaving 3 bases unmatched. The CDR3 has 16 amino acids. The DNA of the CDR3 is TGTGCCAGCAGCTTCGGGACAGGGGGGGACACCGGGGAGCTGTTTTTT. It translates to CASSFGTGGDTGELFF.

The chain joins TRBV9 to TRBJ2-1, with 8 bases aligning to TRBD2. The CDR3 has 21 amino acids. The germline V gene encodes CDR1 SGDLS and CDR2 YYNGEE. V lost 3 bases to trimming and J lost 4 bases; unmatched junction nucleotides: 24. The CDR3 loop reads CASSAAGGARGTSGGYNEQFF. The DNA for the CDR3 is TGTGCCAGCAGCGCCGCCGGGGGGGCTAGAGGGACATCTGGAGGGTACAATGAGCAGTTCTTC.

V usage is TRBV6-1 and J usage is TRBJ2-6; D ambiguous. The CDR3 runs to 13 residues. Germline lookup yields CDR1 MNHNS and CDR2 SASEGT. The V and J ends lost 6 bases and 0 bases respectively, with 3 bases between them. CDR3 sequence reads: CASRFSGANVLTF. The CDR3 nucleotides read TGTGCCAGCAGATTCTCTGGGGCCAACGTCCTGACTTTC.

DNA of the CDR3: TGTGCCAGCAGCCCCCTCCCGGACTACACCCATGAGCAGTTCTTC. Translated: CASSPLPDYTHEQFF. The chain is built from TRBV7-2 and TRBJ2-1, with D possibly matching TRBD2 (6 bases). In germline, CDR1 is SGHTA, CDR2 FQGNSA. V lost 5 bases to trimming and J lost 8 bases, with 19 bases between them. CDR3 size: 15 residues.

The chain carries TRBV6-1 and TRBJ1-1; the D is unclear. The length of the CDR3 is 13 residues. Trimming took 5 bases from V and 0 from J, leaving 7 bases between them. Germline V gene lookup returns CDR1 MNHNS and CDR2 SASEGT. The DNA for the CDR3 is TGTGCCAGCAGTAGAACAGTGAACACTGAAGCTTTCTTT. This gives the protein CASSRTVNTEAFF.

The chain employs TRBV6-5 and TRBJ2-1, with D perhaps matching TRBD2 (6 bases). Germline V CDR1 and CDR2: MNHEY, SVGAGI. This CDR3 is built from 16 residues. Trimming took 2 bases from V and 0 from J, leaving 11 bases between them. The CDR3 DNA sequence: TGTGCCAGCAGTTACCTGCGGGGAAGCTCCTACAATGAGCAGTTCTTC. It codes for CASSYLRGSSYNEQFF.